Listed below are T cell receptor beta chains from one sample, sequenced in a study of cytomegalovirus exposure and HLA in healthy donors. The data were produced by immunoSEQ multiplex PCR, yet TCRdb's version contains in-frame clones alone and is incomplete. The repertoire has around 120,000 clones, 65% to 80% of them found once; the top ten carry approximately 3%. Sequenced: PBMCs. The source is a woman in her forties in good health and CMV-seronegative. CDR3s include the opening cysteine and the closing phenylalanine or tryptophan. D genes are given only for firm matches. Clone size is stated in some rows and not others, as once, few, many or a class when expanded.

len	v_gene	abundance	j_gene	d_gene	CDR3aa	CDR3nt
15	TRBV6-5	few	TRBJ2-5	NA	CASSYTTVPEETQYF	TGTGCCAGCAGTTACACGACTGTTCCGGAAGAGACCCAGTACTTC
13	TRBV7-9	NA	TRBJ1-2	NA	CASSLDREYGYTF	TGTGCCAGCAGCTTAGACAGGGAGTATGGCTACACCTTC
14	TRBV18	NA	TRBJ2-7	TRBD1	CASSPGQGESEQYF	TGTGCCAGCTCACCGGGACAGGGGGAGAGCGAGCAGTACTTC
14	TRBV28	NA	TRBJ1-4	NA	CASSLAATNEKLFF	TGTGCCAGCAGTTTGGCGGCAACTAATGAAAAACTGTTTTTT
14	TRBV4-3	NA	TRBJ2-1	TRBD2	CASSWRTSSDEQFF	TGCGCCAGCAGCTGGAGGACTAGTTCAGATGAGCAGTTCTTC
13	TRBV5-6	NA	TRBJ2-7	TRBD1	CASSHDRVVEQYF	TGTGCCAGCAGCCACGACAGGGTTGTCGAGCAGTACTTC
16	TRBV5-4	few	TRBJ1-4	TRBD1	CASSSGTGVGEEKLFF	TGTGCCAGCAGCTCCGGGACAGGGGTTGGGGAAGAAAAACTGTTTTTT
18	TRBV4-3	NA	TRBJ2-3	TRBD2	CASSQVAPGLAGLDTQYF	TGCGCCAGCAGCCAAGTTGCCCCGGGACTAGCGGGGCTTGATACGCAGTATTTT
15	TRBV7-2	NA	TRBJ2-2	TRBD2	CASRRTSGAGGELFF	TGTGCCAGCAGACGGACTAGCGGGGCCGGCGGGGAGCTGTTTTTT
13	TRBV27	NA	TRBJ2-2	NA	CASSLAGYGELFF	TGTGCCAGCAGTTTAGCGGGATACGGGGAGCTGTTTTTT
13	TRBV2	NA	TRBJ2-7	TRBD1	CASRLGQNYEQYF	TGTGCCAGCAGGTTGGGACAGAATTACGAGCAGTACTTC
17	TRBV13	NA	TRBJ2-1	TRBD2	CASSRGLAGGPYNEQFF	TGTGCCAGCAGCCGGGGACTAGCGGGGGGCCCTTACAATGAGCAGTTCTTC
19	TRBV19	NA	TRBJ2-6	NA	CASSPLQGRLFSGANVLTF	TGTGCCAGTAGTCCCCTACAGGGAAGGCTGTTCTCTGGGGCCAACGTCCTGACTTTC
12	TRBV7-9	NA	TRBJ1-5	NA	CASSQDFQPQHF	TGTGCCAGCAGCCAGGATTTTCAGCCCCAGCATTTT
16	TRBV29-1	NA	TRBJ2-1	TRBD2	CSVEETSGGAGDEQFF	TGCAGCGTTGAAGAGACTAGCGGGGGGGCAGGGGATGAGCAGTTCTTC
13	TRBV19	NA	TRBJ2-7	TRBD1	CASRDRETYEQYF	TGTGCCAGCCGGGACAGGGAAACCTACGAGCAGTACTTC
15	TRBV7-6	few	TRBJ2-3	TRBD1	CASSQNRGSADTQYF	TGTGCCAGCAGCCAGAACAGGGGTAGTGCAGATACGCAGTATTTT
15	TRBV7-9	NA	TRBJ2-7	NA	CASSLESLIGNEQYF	TGTGCCAGCAGCTTAGAATCGCTGATCGGGAACGAGCAGTACTTC
15	TRBV28	NA	TRBJ1-1	TRBD1	CASSQGQGLNTEAFF	TGTGCCAGCAGCCAGGGACAGGGGTTGAACACTGAAGCTTTCTTT
15	TRBV2	NA	TRBJ2-7	TRBD1	CASSPDRGKVYEQYF	TGTGCCAGCAGCCCCGACAGGGGGAAAGTCTACGAGCAGTACTTC
15	TRBV4-3	NA	TRBJ1-6	NA	CASSRRGVENSPLPF	TGCGCCAGCAGCCGAAGGGGTGTAGAGAATTCACCCCTCCCCTTT
13	TRBV19	NA	TRBJ1-4	NA	CASSIGSNEKLFF	TGTGCCAGTAGTATTGGGAGTAATGAAAAACTGTTTTTT
14	TRBV21-1	NA	TRBJ2-1	NA	CASSPYDPYNEQFF	TGTGCCAGCAGCCCCTACGATCCCTACAATGAGCAGTTCTTC
13	TRBV7-9	few	TRBJ1-4	NA	CASSLGWSGKLFF	TGTGCCAGCAGCTTAGGTTGGAGCGGAAAACTGTTTTTT
15	TRBV19	NA	TRBJ2-7	NA	CASSASVALIYEQYF	TGTGCCAGTAGTGCGAGTGTAGCCCTAATATACGAGCAGTACTTC
12	TRBV2	NA	TRBJ1-1	NA	CASSEGAGEAFF	TGTGCCAGCAGTGAAGGGGCGGGAGAAGCTTTCTTT
16	TRBV6-5	once	TRBJ2-7	TRBD1	CASSYSFRDRVHEQYF	TGTGCCAGCAGTTACTCGTTCCGGGACAGGGTTCACGAGCAGTACTTC
12	TRBV10-3	NA	TRBJ1-1	TRBD1	CAIGTGDTEAFF	TGTGCCATCGGGACAGGGGACACTGAAGCTTTCTTT
13	TRBV7-9	NA	TRBJ1-4	NA	CASSFPGGEKLFF	TGTGCCAGCAGCTTCCCGGGGGGGGAAAAACTGTTTTTT